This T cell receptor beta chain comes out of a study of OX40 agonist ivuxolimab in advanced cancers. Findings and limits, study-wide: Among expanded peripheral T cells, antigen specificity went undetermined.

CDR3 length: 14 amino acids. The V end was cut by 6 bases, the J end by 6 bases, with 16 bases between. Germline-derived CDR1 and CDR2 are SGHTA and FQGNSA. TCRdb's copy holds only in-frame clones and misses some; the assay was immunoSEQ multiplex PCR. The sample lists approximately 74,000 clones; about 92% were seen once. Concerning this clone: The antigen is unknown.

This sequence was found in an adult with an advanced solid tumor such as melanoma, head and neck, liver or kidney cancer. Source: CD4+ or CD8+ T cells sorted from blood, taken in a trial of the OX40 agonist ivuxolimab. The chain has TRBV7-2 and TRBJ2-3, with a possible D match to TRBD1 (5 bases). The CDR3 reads CASSSGLAGDTQYF. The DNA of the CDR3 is TGTGCCAGCAGTTCAGGGTTGGCCGGTGATACGCAGTATTTT.